A selection of T cell receptor beta chains follows, all from one sample in a study of blood T cell repertoires in COVID-19. This table comes from immunoSEQ multiplex PCR, and its TCRdb copy is limited to in-frame clones, with some not included. The sample comprises 80,000 to 100,000 clones, 75% to 85% of which are singletons, and about a tenth rests with the top ten. Material: peripheral blood. Source of these receptors: a woman aged 70-85 years with acute or convalescent COVID-19. Both conserved end residues are part of each CDR3. A D gene is named only where the DNA matches it firmly. Clone size is shown for a subset of rows, as once, few, many or a class of expanded clone.

. . TRBJ2-7 TRBV12-3/TRBV12-4 TGTGCCAGCAGTTTTGGAGGTTGGGACGAGCAGTACTTC CASSFGGWDEQYF
. TRBD2 TRBJ2-7 TRBV30 TGTGCCTGGACCAGACGGACTAGCGGGAGGGCCAGGGGCGAGCAGTACTTC CAWTRRTSGRARGEQYF
. TRBD1 TRBJ1-2 TRBV29-1 TGCAGCGTTGAATCCCGGGACAGGGGGCGTCGGAACTATGGCTACACCTTC CSVESRDRGRRNYGYTF
. . TRBJ2-1 TRBV24-1 TGTGCCACCAGTGATTTAAGCGATAACACGGATGAGCAGTTCTTC CATSDLSDNTDEQFF
. TRBD1 TRBJ1-1 TRBV5-6 TGTGCCAGCAGCCACAAATACCCACAGGGGGCAGGCACTGAAGCTTTCTTT CASSHKYPQGAGTEAFF
. . TRBJ1-1 TRBV19 TGTGCCAGTAGCCGCGGGGGTCGAACTGAAGCTTTCTTT CASSRGGRTEAFF
. TRBD1 TRBJ2-4 TRBV28 TGTGCCAGCAGCCCCCGGGACAGCTACAGGTACTTC CASSPRDSYRYF
. . TRBJ1-2 TRBV10-3 TGTGCCATCAGAAAGGACAGAACCAACTATGGCTACACCTTC CAIRKDRTNYGYTF
. . TRBJ1-1 TRBV13 TGTGCCAGCAGCTTGGGACACCCCGTGTTCTTT CASSLGHPVFF
once TRBD2 TRBJ2-1 TRBV15 TGTGCCACCAGCAGCCCAGTACTAGCGGGAGTTTACAATGAGCAGTTCTTC CATSSPVLAGVYNEQFF
. . TRBJ1-2 TRBV9 TGTGCCAGCAGCGTTGGTGGACACAGTGGCTACACCTTC CASSVGGHSGYTF
once . TRBJ2-7 TRBV7-6 TGTGCCAGCAGCTTAGCTGGGGACTGGCACGAGCAGTACTTC CASSLAGDWHEQYF
. TRBD2 TRBJ2-1 TRBV7-9 TGTGCCAGCAGCGCCCAGCTAGCGGGAGTAAGCAATGAGCAGTTCTTC CASSAQLAGVSNEQFF
few TRBD2 TRBJ2-1 TRBV5-1 TGCGCCAGCAGCCTACTAGCGGGGGGGCGTAGCTCCTACAATGAGCAGTTCTTC CASSLLAGGRSSYNEQFF
. . TRBJ2-5 TRBV11-3 TGTGCCAGCAGCGCCCAGGGGTTCGAGACCCAGTACTTC CASSAQGFETQYF
. . TRBJ1-5 TRBV7-9 TGTGCCAGCAGCCGCTCGGATCAGCCCCAGCATTTT CASSRSDQPQHF
. . TRBJ2-2 TRBV3-1/TRBV3-2 TGTGCCAGCAGCCAAGGTAGTTTTGGGACAACCACCGGGGAGCTGTTTTTT CASSQGSFGTTTGELFF
. TRBD1 TRBJ1-1 TRBV9 TGTGCCAGCAGCGTAGTTCAGGGGGTGAACACTGAAGCTTTCTTT CASSVVQGVNTEAFF
few TRBD1 TRBJ1-4 TRBV5-1 TGCGCCAGCAGCTTGGTCGGACAGGTTAATGAAAAACTGTTTTTT CASSLVGQVNEKLFF
few TRBD1 TRBJ1-2 TRBV19 TGTGCCAGTAGTATGGGGACAGGGATTTTGTATGGCTACACCTTC CASSMGTGILYGYTF
few TRBD2 TRBJ2-7 TRBV19 TGTGCCAGTAGTAGTGGCGGACTAGCCTCCTACGAGCAGTACTTC CASSSGGLASYEQYF
. TRBD2 TRBJ2-5 TRBV20-1 TGCAGTGCTAGTAGAGCTAGCGGGATGGTTGAGACCCAGTACTTC CSASRASGMVETQYF
. . TRBJ2-5 TRBV6-5 TGTGCCAGCAGCCGCGGCGGGGTTGGAGAGACCCAGTACTTC CASSRGGVGETQYF
. . TRBJ2-1 TRBV27 TGTGCCAGCAGTTTAAGACTGGCTCAATACAATGAGCAGTTCTTC CASSLRLAQYNEQFF
. . TRBJ1-4 TRBV6-5 TGTGCCAGCAGCCTCTTCAGGGGTACTAATGAAAAACTGTTTTTT CASSLFRGTNEKLFF
. TRBD2 TRBJ2-7 TRBV19 TGTGCCAGTAGTATCGACTCTAGCGGGGGATCCTACGAGCAGTACTTC CASSIDSSGGSYEQYF
. TRBD2 TRBJ2-3 TRBV9 TGTGCCAGCAGCGGCCCTGGGGGGCGGGGGGGCCACACAGATACGCAGTATTTT CASSGPGGRGGHTDTQYF
. . TRBJ1-1 TRBV27 TGTGCCAGCAGTTCCCGGGGAACTGAAGCTTTCTTT CASSSRGTEAFF
. TRBD2 TRBJ2-3 TRBV30 TGTGCCTGGAGTGCCCCCTCTAGCGGGGGGAGCACAGATACGCAGTATTTT CAWSAPSSGGSTDTQYF
. . TRBJ1-6 TRBV5-1 TGCGCCAGCAGACCAGGGCTAAATTCACCCCTCCACTTT CASRPGLNSPLHF
once TRBD2 TRBJ2-7 TRBV19 TGTGCCAGTAGTATCCCCCGGGGTGGACTAGCTGGAGAGCAGTACTTC CASSIPRGGLAGEQYF
. . TRBJ2-1 TRBV5-1 TGCGCCAGCAGGTTAAATAATAACAATGAGCAGTTCTTC CASRLNNNNEQFF
. . TRBJ1-6 TRBV5-8 TGTGCCAGCAGCTTGGGGTCTGGCGGTTCACCCCTCCACTTT CASSLGSGGSPLHF
. . TRBJ1-4 TRBV27 TGTGCCAGCAGGGAATTTGGGGGCGGCGGAGAAAAACTGTTTTTT CASREFGGGGEKLFF